Listed below are T cell receptor beta chains from one sample, sequenced in a study of cytomegalovirus exposure and HLA in healthy donors. Produced via immunoSEQ multiplex PCR; TCRdb's table is partial and in-frame only. The repertoire holds some 170,000 clones, with roughly 91% as singletons. Sequenced: PBMCs. The receptor source for this set is a woman aged 18-29 years in good health and CMV-seropositive. Both conserved end residues are trimmed from each CDR3. Each record gives: V gene, J gene, CDR3 protein.

TRBV18	TRBJ2-5	ASSLLENGWETQY
TRBV18	TRBJ2-7	ASSQGTGEEQY
TRBV4-1	TRBJ1-2	ASSQGRDRVYGYT
TRBV2	TRBJ2-2	ASSGEIYTGELF
TRBV19	TRBJ2-1	ASSIGGQDNEQF
TRBV7-2	TRBJ2-2	ASSSKIQGTGELF
TRBV29-1	TRBJ2-3	SVQGQTDTQY
TRBV7-9	TRBJ2-1	ASSLGSASSYNEQF
TRBV10-3	TRBJ1-1	AIRRTVTNTEAF
TRBV29-1	TRBJ1-4	SVRQGREKLF
TRBV7-9	TRBJ2-3	ASSLSERGADTQY
TRBV4-1	TRBJ2-1	ASSQSVAGLGLNEQF
TRBV6-5	TRBJ2-2	ASSYSPTANTGELF
TRBV6-5	TRBJ1-2	ASSPRGGVYYGYT
TRBV5-1	TRBJ2-5	ASSRQGDQETQY
TRBV30	TRBJ2-1	AWTRGTSGIYNEQF
TRBV7-7	TRBJ1-3	ASSQAGFGNTIY
TRBV7-3	TRBJ2-3	ASSYALTDTQY
TRBV2	TRBJ2-3	ASARDGGMDTQY
TRBV19	TRBJ1-5	ASSPFPTEFNQPQH
TRBV10-1	TRBJ2-4	ASSEGRQGKNIQY
TRBV28	TRBJ1-4	ASSPYEKLF
TRBV28	TRBJ1-5	ASSDRVRLSNQPQH
TRBV14	TRBJ2-3	ASSLGMSHTDTQY
TRBV5-1	TRBJ2-5	ASSLGRQLGAETQY
TRBV18	TRBJ1-1	ASSHVTVPRGTNTEAF
TRBV11-2	TRBJ1-5	ASSLAGGRNQPQH